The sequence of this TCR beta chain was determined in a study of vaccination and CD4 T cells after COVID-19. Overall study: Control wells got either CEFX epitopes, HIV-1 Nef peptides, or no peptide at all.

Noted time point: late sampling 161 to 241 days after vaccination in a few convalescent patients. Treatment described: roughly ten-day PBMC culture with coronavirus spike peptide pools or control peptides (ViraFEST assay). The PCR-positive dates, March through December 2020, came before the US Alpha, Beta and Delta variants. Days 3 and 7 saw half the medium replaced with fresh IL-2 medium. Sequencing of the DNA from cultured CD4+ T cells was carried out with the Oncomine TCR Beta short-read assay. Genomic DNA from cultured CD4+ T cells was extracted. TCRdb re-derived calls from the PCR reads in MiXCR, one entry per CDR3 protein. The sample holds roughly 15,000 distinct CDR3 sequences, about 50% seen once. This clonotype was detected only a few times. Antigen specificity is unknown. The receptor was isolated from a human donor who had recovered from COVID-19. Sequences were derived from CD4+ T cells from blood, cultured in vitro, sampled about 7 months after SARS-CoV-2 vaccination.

CDR3 sequence (DNA): TGTGCCAGCAGCTTCGGACAACAAGAGACCCAGTACTTC. Translating it yields CASSFGQQETQYF. The rearrangement links TRBV7-3 to TRBJ2-5, with a possible D match to TRBD1 (5 bases). Germline CDR1 reads SGHTA; CDR2 reads FQGTGA. Trimming took 3 bases from V and 2 from J, leaving 7 bases between them. This CDR3 has 13 residues.